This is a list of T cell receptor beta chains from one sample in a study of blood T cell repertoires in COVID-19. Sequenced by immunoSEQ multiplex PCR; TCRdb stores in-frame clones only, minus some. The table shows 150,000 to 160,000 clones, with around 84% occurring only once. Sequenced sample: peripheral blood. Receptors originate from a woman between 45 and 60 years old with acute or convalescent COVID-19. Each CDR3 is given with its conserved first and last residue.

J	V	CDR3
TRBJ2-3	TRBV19	CASSISSVTGDTQYF
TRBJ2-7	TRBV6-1	CASSEGGVSSYEQYF
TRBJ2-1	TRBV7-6	CASSSWPAGLAGRSSYNEQFF
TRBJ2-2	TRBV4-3	CASSQDLIWRAGGTGELFF
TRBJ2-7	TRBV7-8	CASSFGRNTEQYF
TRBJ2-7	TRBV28	CASSLLAGGLYEQYF
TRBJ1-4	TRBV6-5	CASSPRRQANEKLFF
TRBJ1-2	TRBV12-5	CASGSRDRGHQEYYGYTF
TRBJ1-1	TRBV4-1	CASSQSQGANTEAFF
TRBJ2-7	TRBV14	CASSQQPGEQYF
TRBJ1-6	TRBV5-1	CASSLGDRAYNSPLHF
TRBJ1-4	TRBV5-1	CASSRWSNEKLFF
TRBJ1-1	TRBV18	CASSPIGGETEAFF
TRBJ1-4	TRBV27	CASSLSGGTTNEKLFF
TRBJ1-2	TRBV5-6	CASSLRSGTGRGYTF
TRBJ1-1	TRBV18	CASSPQSGENTEAFF
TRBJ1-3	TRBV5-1	CASSLTPGSGNTIYF
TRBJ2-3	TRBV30	CAWSSGVNTDTQYF
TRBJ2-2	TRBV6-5	CASRQVLNTGELFF
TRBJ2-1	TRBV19	CASNREVAYNEQFF
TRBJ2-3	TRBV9	CASSAGTGGFLTPDTQYF
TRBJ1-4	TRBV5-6	CASSLAQGRGEKLFF